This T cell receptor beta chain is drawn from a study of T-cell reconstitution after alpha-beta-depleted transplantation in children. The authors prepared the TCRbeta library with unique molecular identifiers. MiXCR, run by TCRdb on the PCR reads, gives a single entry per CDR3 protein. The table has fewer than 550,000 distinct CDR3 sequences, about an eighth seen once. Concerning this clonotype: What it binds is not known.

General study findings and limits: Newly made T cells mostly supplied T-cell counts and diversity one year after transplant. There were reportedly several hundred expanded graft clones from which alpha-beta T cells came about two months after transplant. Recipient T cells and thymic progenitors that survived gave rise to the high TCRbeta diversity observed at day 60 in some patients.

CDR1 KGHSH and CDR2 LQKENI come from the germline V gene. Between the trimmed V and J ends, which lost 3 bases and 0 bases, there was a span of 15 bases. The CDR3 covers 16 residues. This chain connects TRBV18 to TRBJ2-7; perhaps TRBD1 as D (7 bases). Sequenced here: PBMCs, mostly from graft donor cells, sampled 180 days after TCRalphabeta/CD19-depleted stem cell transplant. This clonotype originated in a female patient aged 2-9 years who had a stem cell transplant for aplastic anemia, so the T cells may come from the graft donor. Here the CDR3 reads CASSPQGGTSSYEQYF. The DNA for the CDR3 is TGTGCCAGCTCACCCCAGGGGGGAACCTCCTCCTACGAGCAGTACTTC.